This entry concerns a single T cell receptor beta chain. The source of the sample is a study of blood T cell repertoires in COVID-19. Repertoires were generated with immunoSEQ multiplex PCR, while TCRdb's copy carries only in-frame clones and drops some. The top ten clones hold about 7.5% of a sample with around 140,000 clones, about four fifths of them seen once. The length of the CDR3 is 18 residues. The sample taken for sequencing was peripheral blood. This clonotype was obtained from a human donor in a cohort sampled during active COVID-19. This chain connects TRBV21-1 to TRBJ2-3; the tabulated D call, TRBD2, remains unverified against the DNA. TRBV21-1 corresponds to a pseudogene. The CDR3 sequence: CASSKVPPLAGVRDTQYF. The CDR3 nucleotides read TGTGCCAGCAGCAAAGTGCCCCCCCTAGCGGGAGTTAGAGATACGCAGTATTTT.